The 8 T cell receptor beta chains in this list originate from one sample, sequenced in a study of control samples from healthy donors and cancer patients. Repertoires were generated with immunoSEQ multiplex PCR, while TCRdb's copy carries only in-frame clones and drops some. The sample includes 230,000 or so clones, roughly 94% of them seen just once. The sample was blood. The receptor set was obtained from a man aged 45-65 years in good health.

A note on this clone: Its ends do not fully match the called genes, so a read error is possible. The chain uses TRBV6-5 and TRBJ2-1; D remains unclear. This CDR3 region has 11 residues. Per germline, CDR1 MNHEY and CDR2 SVGAGI. For the CDR3, the DNA is TGTGCCAGCCGGAATACAGAGTTATCCATCTTC. Protein sequence: CASRNTELSIF.

The chain is built from TRBV6-4 and TRBJ1-2; no firm D call. Trimming shortened V by 0 bases and J by 4 bases, and 12 bases separated the two germline ends. Germline-derived CDR1 and CDR2 are MRHNA and SNTAGT. CDR3 length: 15 amino acids. The CDR3 bases are TGTGCCAGCAGTGACTCTGGCAGGACTACCTATGGCTACACCTTC. As protein: CASSDSGRTTYGYTF.

The chain links TRBV7-8 to TRBJ1-2; D may be TRBD1 (5 bases). Germline V gives CDR1 SGHVS, CDR2 FQNEAQ. The V end was cut by 0 bases, the J end by 4 bases, with 12 bases between. The CDR3 covers 15 residues. CDR3 DNA sequence: TGTGCCAGCAGCTTAGCGGGGGAGCCCGTCTATGGCTACACCTTC. Its translation is CASSLAGEPVYGYTF.

The chain recombines TRBV6-6 with TRBJ1-5, with D uncertain. Trimming took 10 bases from V and 14 from J, leaving 18 bases between them. Germline CDR1 and CDR2: MNHNY and SVGAGI (reference sequence). The CDR3 covers 11 residues. CDR3 sequence: CATEGNGLEHF. The DNA of the CDR3 is TGTGCCACCGAGGGCAACGGGCTTGAGCATTTT.

This chain uses TRBV7-2 with TRBJ2-1; possible D gene TRBD1, 5 bases. The germline V gene encodes CDR1 SGHTA and CDR2 FQGNSA. The CDR3 has 15 amino acids. Trimming took off 3 bases at V and 0 bases at J, with 9 bases between the two ends. The CDR3 DNA sequence: TGTGCCAGCAGCTTCGGACAAAGCTCCTACAATGAGCAGTTCTTC. It translates to CASSFGQSSYNEQFF. The whole variable domain, remainder taken from reference TRBV7-2 and TRBJ2-1, is GAGVSQSPSNKVTEKGKDVELRCDPISGHTALYWYRQSLGQGLEFLIYFQGNSAPDKSGLPSDRFSAERTGGSVSTLTIQRTQQEDSAVYLCASSFGQSSYNEQFFGPGTRLTVL.

The chain carries TRBV7-9 and TRBJ1-1; the match to TRBD1 covers 7 bases. The CDR3 runs to 17 residues. Germline CDR1 reads SEHNR; CDR2 reads FQNEAQ (reference sequence). With 4 bases clipped from V and 2 bases from J, the junction kept 13 bases outside the gene matches. This CDR3 is CASSYSPWTGLNTEAFF. The CDR3 DNA follows: TGTGCCAGCAGCTATAGCCCGTGGACAGGATTAAACACTGAAGCTTTCTTT.

The chain has TRBV5-4 and TRBJ1-2; maybe TRBD1 (5 bases). The CDR3 is made up of 14 amino acids. The V gene lost 4 bases and the J gene lost 4 bases, with 14 bases spanning the gap. The germline gives CDR1 SGHNT, CDR2 YYREEE (reference sequence). The CDR3 DNA sequence: TGTGCCAGCAGCCCGCGCGCCAGGGCCTATGGCTACACCTTC. It encodes CASSPRARAYGYTF.

This clone was observed once. V and J are TRBV4-1 and TRBJ1-5; 9 bases map to TRBD1. V dropped 4 bases and J dropped 6; count of bases not matched to a gene: 7. The CDR3 covers 15 residues. The germline gives CDR1 MGHRA, CDR2 YSYEKL. In nucleotides, the CDR3 is TGCGCCAGCAGCCGTGGGACAGGGTTATCTCAGCCCCAGCATTTT. Translated, it gives CASSRGTGLSQPQHF.